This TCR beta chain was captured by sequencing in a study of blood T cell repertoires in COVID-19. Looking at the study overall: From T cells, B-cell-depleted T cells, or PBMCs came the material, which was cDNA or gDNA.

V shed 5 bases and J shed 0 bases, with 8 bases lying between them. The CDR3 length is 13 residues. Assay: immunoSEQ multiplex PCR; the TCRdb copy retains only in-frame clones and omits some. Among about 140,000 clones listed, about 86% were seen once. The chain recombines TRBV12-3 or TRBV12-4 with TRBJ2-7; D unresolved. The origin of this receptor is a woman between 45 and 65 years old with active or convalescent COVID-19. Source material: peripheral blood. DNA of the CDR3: TGTGCCAGCAGTCCCGACAACTCCTACGAGCAGTACTTC. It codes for CASSPDNSYEQYF.